A selection of T cell receptor beta chains follows, all from one sample in a study of PD-L1 blockade in urothelial cancer. Method: immunoSEQ multiplex PCR; TCRdb's copy keeps in-frame clones and lacks some. The repertoire holds some 41,000 clones, with around 84% as singletons. The specimen comprised PBMCs, sampled around atezolizumab (anti-PD-L1) treatment. Receptor source: a man aged 70-80 years with urothelial cancer. Each CDR3 is given with its conserved first and last residue. D genes are given only for firm matches. For some rows the clone size is stated as once, few or many, or as a class when expanded; others skip it.

J	D	V	size	DNA	CDR3
TRBJ2-1	NA	TRBV11-3	NA	TGTGCCAGCAGCTTAACTGACAATGAGCAGTTCTTC	CASSLTDNEQFF
TRBJ1-3	TRBD1	TRBV10-3	NA	TGTGCCACGGGACAGGGGGCCGGGCACACCATATATTTT	CATGQGAGHTIYF
TRBJ1-1	NA	TRBV5-1	NA	TGCGCCAGCAGCCCCCAGGTGAACACTGAAGCTTTCTTT	CASSPQVNTEAFF
TRBJ1-1	TRBD1	TRBV5-6	NA	TGTGCCAGCAGCTTGTGGGACAGCTGGTACACTGAAGCTTTCTTT	CASSLWDSWYTEAFF
TRBJ2-1	TRBD2	TRBV4-1	NA	TGCGCCAGCAGCCAAGACCCTAGCGGTTACAATGAGCAGTTCTTC	CASSQDPSGYNEQFF
TRBJ2-5	TRBD2	TRBV2	NA	TGTGCCAAAGGGACTAGCGAGGGACTTCAAGAGACCCAGTACTTC	CAKGTSEGLQETQYF
TRBJ2-5	NA	TRBV5-4	once	TGTGCCAGCAGCCCCCGACTCTCAACTAAAGAGACCCAGTACTTC	CASSPRLSTKETQYF
TRBJ1-1	NA	TRBV4-1	NA	TGCGCCAGCAGCCTCCCGACAGTCATGAACACTGAAGCTTTCTTT	CASSLPTVMNTEAFF
TRBJ1-2	TRBD1	TRBV19	once	TGTGCCACCTCTGACGACAGGGCTGACTATGGCTACACCTTC	CATSDDRADYGYTF
TRBJ1-4	TRBD1	TRBV30	few	TGTGCCTGGAGTGTCGGGACAGGGGGGAGGAATGAAAAACTGTTTTTT	CAWSVGTGGRNEKLFF
TRBJ2-7	TRBD2	TRBV28	NA	TGTGCCAGCAGTTTGTTCCGACTAGCGGGAATCTCCTACGAGCAGTACTTC	CASSLFRLAGISYEQYF
TRBJ2-3	NA	TRBV7-2	once	TGTGCCAGCAGCTTACGGTGGGGGCGGACAGATACGCAGTATTTT	CASSLRWGRTDTQYF
TRBJ1-4	NA	TRBV19	NA	TGTGCCAGTAGTATTACCCTGGGCACTTCAACTAATGAAAAACTGTTTTTT	CASSITLGTSTNEKLFF
TRBJ2-2	NA	TRBV7-3	NA	TGTGCCAGCAGCTTCAACTCCGGGACTTTGGGCGGGGAGCTGTTTTTT	CASSFNSGTLGGELFF
TRBJ2-5	NA	TRBV6-1	NA	TGTGCCAGCACCCCCGGCAGGGGTAAGACCCAGTACTTC	CASTPGRGKTQYF
TRBJ2-2	NA	TRBV10-3	NA	TGTGCCATCAGTGAACGACTAGACGGCGGGGAGCTGTTTTTT	CAISERLDGGELFF
TRBJ1-4	NA	TRBV7-9	NA	TGTGCCAGCAGCCCTCCCCGAACTAATGAAAAACTGTTTTTT	CASSPPRTNEKLFF
TRBJ2-1	TRBD2	TRBV10-2	NA	TGCGCCAGCGGGACTACTTCATACAATGAGCAGTTCTTC	CASGTTSYNEQFF
TRBJ1-5	NA	TRBV5-4	NA	TGTGCCAGCAGCCAAGGGGGGGATCAGCCCCAGCATTTT	CASSQGGDQPQHF
TRBJ1-1	NA	TRBV6-5	NA	TGTGCCAGCAGAGAAACAAGAAACACTGAAGCTTTCTTT	CASRETRNTEAFF
TRBJ2-2	TRBD1	TRBV28	NA	TGTGCCAGCAGGCATACGTCAGGGGGCTTCACCGGGGAGCTGTTTTTT	CASRHTSGGFTGELFF
TRBJ1-2	TRBD1	TRBV5-4	NA	TGTGCCAGCAGCTTGGCATTTGGGACAGGGGCCGGCTACACCTTC	CASSLAFGTGAGYTF
TRBJ2-4	NA	TRBV25-1	NA	TGTGCCAGCAGTGAATATTTGGACAGCAGACAGTACTTC	CASSEYLDSRQYF
TRBJ1-5	NA	TRBV28	medium-sized	TGTGCCAGCAGTTTAGGTCTGATGGGCCGGCAGCCCCAGCATTTT	CASSLGLMGRQPQHF
TRBJ2-3	TRBD1	TRBV7-2	NA	TGTGCCAGCAGCTCCCGACAGGGACCAGATACGCAGTATTTT	CASSSRQGPDTQYF
TRBJ2-1	TRBD2	TRBV11-1	NA	TGTGCCAGCAGCTTGCTAGCGGGAGCGTCCCATGAGCAGTTCTTC	CASSLLAGASHEQFF
TRBJ2-7	TRBD1	TRBV6-1	NA	TGTGCCAGCAGTGTACAGGGGGCTTACGAGCAGTACTTC	CASSVQGAYEQYF
TRBJ1-5	NA	TRBV15	NA	TGTGCCACCAGCGAACGACAGTATAGCAATCAGCCCCAGCATTTT	CATSERQYSNQPQHF
TRBJ1-4	NA	TRBV13	NA	TGTGCCAGCAGCTCCGGGACTTGGGCTGAAAAACTGTTTTTT	CASSSGTWAEKLFF
TRBJ2-3	TRBD2	TRBV6-1	NA	TGTGCCAGCAGTGAAACCAGCGGGGCACCCACAGATACGCAGTATTTT	CASSETSGAPTDTQYF
TRBJ1-1	TRBD1	TRBV5-1	NA	TGCGCCAGCAAGACCGGGACAGGGGGCGGGGGAGTCGGCGAAGCTTTCTTT	CASKTGTGGGGVGEAFF
TRBJ2-2	TRBD2	TRBV5-1	NA	TGCGCCAGCAGCCAGTCGACTAGCGGGATCTCCGGGGAGCTGTTTTTT	CASSQSTSGISGELFF
TRBJ1-1	NA	TRBV25-1	few	TGTGCCAGCAGTGAATCTGGGGGCGCGTGGGTGAACACTGAAGCTTTCTTT	CASSESGGAWVNTEAFF
TRBJ2-5	NA	TRBV2	NA	TGTGCCAGCACCCTAGACAGGAGCACAAGGGAGACCCAGTACTTC	CASTLDRSTRETQYF
TRBJ2-1	TRBD2	TRBV2	NA	TGTGCCAGCAGTGTACTAGCGGGAGCTGATGAGCAGTTCTTC	CASSVLAGADEQFF
TRBJ2-7	TRBD1	TRBV4-2	NA	TGTGCCAGCAGCCCACCCCTAGGGCGGGACAGGACTTACGAGCAGTACTTC	CASSPPLGRDRTYEQYF
TRBJ2-1	TRBD2	TRBV30	NA	TGTGCCTGGAGTGGACTAGCGGGGTATGAGCAGTTCTTC	CAWSGLAGYEQFF
TRBJ1-1	TRBD1	TRBV15	once	TGTGCCACCAGCTCCAGACAGGGGGCGGACACTGAAGCTTTCTTT	CATSSRQGADTEAFF
TRBJ2-4	TRBD1	TRBV6-5	once	TGTGCCACAACGACACAGGGGAGCATTCAGTACTTC	CATTTQGSIQYF
TRBJ1-1	NA	TRBV7-3	NA	TGTGCCAGCAGCTTATCCCAGGGAACTGAAGCTTTCTTT	CASSLSQGTEAFF
TRBJ2-1	TRBD1	TRBV5-1	NA	TGCGCCAGCAGCCCCAATGGACAGGGGAAGGGTGAGCAGTTCTTC	CASSPNGQGKGEQFF
TRBJ2-1	NA	TRBV27	NA	TGTGCCAGCAGCATTTGGGGTACGGGGTTCGATGAGCAGTTCTTC	CASSIWGTGFDEQFF
TRBJ2-5	NA	TRBV6-6	NA	TGTGCCAGCAGTTACCGGGGCAGGGGGGAAGAGACCCAGTACTTC	CASSYRGRGEETQYF
TRBJ2-2	TRBD2	TRBV29-1	NA	TGCAGCGTTGAAACAGCGGGAGGGTCCGGGGAGCTGTTTTTC	CSVETAGGSGELFF